These 17 T cell receptor beta chains share one sample of origin, sequenced in a study of cytomegalovirus exposure and HLA in healthy donors. This PCR relied on a set of 60 Vbeta primers and 13 Jbeta primers. TCRdb's table, derived via immunoSEQ multiplex PCR, lists solely in-frame clones and lacks some. The sample includes roughly 140,000 clones, around 84% of them seen just once. The specimen was PBMCs. These receptors came from a boy between 2 and 15 years old in good health and CMV-seronegative.

This clone has a single count. The chain has TRBV7-3 and TRBJ2-2; D gene unclear. The CDR3 consists of 13 residues. Germline CDR1 SGHTA, CDR2 FQGTGA. Deletions cut 1 base from V and 6 bases from J, with 6 bases between. This CDR3 is CASSLSRAGELFF. DNA of the CDR3: TGTGCCAGCAGCTTAAGTCGAGCCGGGGAGCTGTTTTTT.

The chain employs TRBV5-4 and TRBJ2-3, with 10 positions matching TRBD1. The CDR3 is 13 residues long. The germline V gene has CDR1 SGHNT and CDR2 YYREEE (reference sequence). The J segment lost 10 bases and the V segment lost 1 base, leaving 3 bases of the junction unmatched. CDR3 sequence reads: CASSLIGQGAQYF. CDR3 in DNA: TGTGCCAGCAGCTTGATCGGACAGGGGGCGCAGTATTTT.

This rearrangement joins TRBV7-9 to TRBJ2-1; TRBD1 is a possible D gene (6 bases). CDR1 SEHNR and CDR2 FQNEAQ come from the germline V gene (reference sequence). The CDR3 has 18 residues. V lost 1 base, J lost 0 bases, and 16 bases lay in between. CDR3 DNA: TGTGCCAGCAGCTTAGAGAGCCTCACAGGGAGCTCCTACAATGAGCAGTTCTTC. This translates into CASSLESLTGSSYNEQFF.

This rearrangement joins TRBV10-3 to TRBJ2-1; 15 nucleotides align to TRBD2. The CDR3 has 18 amino acids. From germline, CDR1 is ENHRY and CDR2 SYGVKD. J gave up 6 bases and V 7 bases, and 13 bases lay outside the gene matches. CDR3 region: CAITLTGLAGGQSNEQFF. The CDR3 bases are TGTGCCATCACCCTAACAGGACTAGCGGGAGGGCAGAGCAATGAGCAGTTCTTC.

The V gene is TRBV2, the J gene TRBJ2-1, with D possibly matching TRBD1 (5 bases). The V end lost 8 bases, the J end lost 0 bases, and 17 bases lay between the germline ends. Per germline, CDR1 SNHLY and CDR2 FYNNEI. This CDR3 spans 16 amino acids. CDR3 region: CASQHRRTISYNEQFF. The CDR3 DNA is TGTGCCAGCCAGCACAGACGGACAATCTCCTACAATGAGCAGTTCTTC. The full variable domain, in which reference TRBV2 and TRBJ2-1 provide the parts outside the CDR3, is EPEVTQTPSHQVTQMGQEVILRCVPISNHLYFYWYRQILGQKVEFLVSFYNNEISEKSEIFDDQFSVERPDGSNFTLKIRSTKLEDSAMYFCASQHRRTISYNEQFFGPGTRLTVL.

The chain couples TRBV7-7 to TRBJ2-1, with D possibly TRBD1 on 5 matching bases. The V gene lost 5 bases and the J gene lost 4 bases, with 9 bases spanning the gap. CDR1 and CDR2 from the germline V gene are SSHAT and FNYEAQ (reference sequence). This CDR3 has 13 amino acids. CDR3 in amino acids: CASSPGSYNEQFF. The CDR3 DNA follows: TGTGCCAGCAGCCCAGGGTCTTACAATGAGCAGTTCTTC.

In its sample, this clone was seen once. In the same sample, other DNA sequences code for this CDR3. DNA of the CDR3: TGTGCCAGCAGTGAAACTAGCGGGAGGGCAGATACGCAGTATTTT. As protein: CASSETSGRADTQYF. The V and J genes are TRBV6-4 and TRBJ2-3, with 13 bases fitting TRBD2. The CDR3 consists of 15 residues. Germline trimming cut 3 bases from V and 4 bases from J; bases unmatched to any gene: 1. Germline CDR1 reads MRHNA; CDR2 reads SNTAGT.

The gene calls are TRBV5-1 and TRBJ2-3; weak D call: TRBD1 (6 bases). The germline CDR1 and CDR2 sequences are SGHRS and YFSETQ. The germline V and J ends were trimmed by 2 bases and 3 bases, with 10 bases remaining between them. The CDR3 sequence is 14 residues long. The CDR3 region has the DNA TGCGCCAGCAGCTTCAGGGGAGCGACAGATACGCAGTATTTT. It specifies CASSFRGATDTQYF.

In its sample, this clone ranks as medium-sized (0.01 to 0.1%). V and J are TRBV4-3 and TRBJ1-4, with 9 bases fitting TRBD1. This CDR3 has 16 amino acids. Germline CDR1 LGHNA, CDR2 YSLEER. The V segment lost 1 base and the J segment 5 bases; nucleotides outside the gene matches: 5. This CDR3 reads CASSQVSGTGNEKLFF. The CDR3 coding sequence is TGCGCCAGCAGCCAAGTATCCGGGACAGGGAATGAAAAACTGTTTTTT.

The rearrangement links TRBV7-3 to TRBJ2-1, with TRBD1 matching over 7 bases. The trim removed 5 bases at V and 5 bases at J, leaving 6 bases unmatched. Germline loops: CDR1 SGHTA, CDR2 FQGTGA. This CDR3 spans 14 amino acids. CDR3 region: CASSVQGSHNEQFF. Written as DNA, the CDR3 is TGTGCCAGCAGCGTACAGGGGTCCCACAATGAGCAGTTCTTC.

V is TRBV19 and J is TRBJ1-4; D may be TRBD1 (6 bases). CDR1 and CDR2 from the germline V gene are LNHDA and SQIVND (reference sequence). The CDR3 contains 14 residues. Trimming left V 6 bases short and J 7 bases short, with 15 bases between. CDR3 region: CASSPNRVGEKLFF. CDR3 nucleotide sequence: TGTGCCAGTAGCCCAAACAGGGTCGGTGAAAAACTGTTTTTT.

V usage is TRBV19 and J usage is TRBJ1-2, with D tentatively TRBD1 (5 bases). The CDR3 loop spans 14 amino acids. Trimming pared 9 bases from V and 6 bases from J, leaving 20 bases between. CDR1 LNHDA and CDR2 SQIVND come from the germline V gene (reference sequence). The CDR3 DNA is TGTGCCAGCCGGGGGGGACCAGGGTTTAATGGCTACACCTTC. Translating gives CASRGGPGFNGYTF.

The chain is built from TRBV10-1 and TRBJ1-1; maybe TRBD1 (5 bases). Germline CDR1 and CDR2: WNHNN and SYGVQD (reference sequence). The CDR3 runs 11 residues. V lost 2 bases, J lost 8 bases, and 6 bases lay in between. The CDR3 DNA is TGCGCCAGCAGTGAGGGGGGGGAAGCTTTCTTT. Its protein product is CASSEGGEAFF.

The chain combines TRBV28 with TRBJ2-6; D ambiguous. This CDR3 spans 15 amino acids. Trimming cost V 2 bases and J 0 bases, with 5 bases left between them. CDR1 and CDR2 from the germline V gene are MDHEN and SYDVKM. The CDR3 nucleotides read TGTGCCAGCAGTTTAAGACTCTCTGGGGCCAACGTCCTGACTTTC. It translates to CASSLRLSGANVLTF.

The V and J genes are TRBV7-9 and TRBJ1-5; 11 bases line up with TRBD1. With 5 bases clipped from V and 6 bases from J, the junction kept 6 bases outside the gene matches. The CDR3 totals 15 residues. The V gene's germline CDR1 is SEHNR and CDR2 FQNEAQ (reference sequence). The CDR3: CASSLGQGASQPQHF. The CDR3 region has the DNA TGTGCCAGCAGCCTCGGACAGGGGGCATCTCAGCCCCAGCATTTT.

The genes are TRBV18 and TRBJ1-4; 9 nucleotides align to TRBD1. Germline CDR1 is KGHSH and CDR2 is LQKENI. The CDR3 length is 15 residues. Germline trimming cut 2 bases from V and 7 bases from J; bases unmatched to any gene: 5. In nucleotides, the CDR3 is TGTGCCAGCTCACCAGGACAGGGGTTATCTGAAAAACTGTTTTTT. This codes for CASSPGQGLSEKLFF.

The rearrangement joins TRBV10-3 to TRBJ2-7, with 8 positions matching TRBD2. With 4 bases clipped from V and 5 bases from J, the junction kept 10 bases outside the gene matches. The germline gives CDR1 ENHRY, CDR2 SYGVKD. This CDR3 contains 15 residues. The CDR3 DNA sequence: TGTGCCATCAGTGGACTCCGGGGGGGGCTCGACGAGCAGTACTTC. Its protein is CAISGLRGGLDEQYF.